The sequence of this T cell receptor (beta chain) was determined in a study of T-cell memory formation after mild COVID-19. In TCRdb, the 5' RACE reads were re-called with MiXCR into one record per CDR3 protein. The sample has 400,000 to 450,000 distinct CDR3 sequences, about a sixth seen once. The length of the CDR3 is 15 residues. With 2 bases removed from V and 5 bases from J, the gap between germline ends came to 15 bases. CDR1 is SGHAT and CDR2 is FQNNGV in the germline V gene. The J gene is TRBJ1-1, the V gene TRBV11-2; perhaps TRBD1 as D (5 bases). The sequenced material came from PBMCs or a T cell subset sorted from them (not recorded which). The clonotype was recovered from a man between 18 and 29 years old who had mild COVID-19 (a few samples of this study predate the infection). Cell type and time point are not known. The CDR3 here is CASSLLNTGGTEAFF. CDR3 coding DNA: TGTGCCAGCAGCTTATTGAATACGGGGGGGACTGAAGCTTTCTTT.